The rows below give T cell receptor beta chains drawn from one sample of a study of PD-1 blockade in classical Hodgkin lymphoma. Assay used: immunoSEQ multiplex PCR; TCRdb lists only in-frame clones, some missing. The sample lists 60,000 to 75,000 clones, about nine tenths occurring once. Sequencing used peripheral blood mononuclear cells (PBMCs), obtained at baseline. These receptors all come from a human donor with classical Hodgkin lymphoma. The CDR3 runs from the conserved cysteine through the conserved F or W. D genes are given only for firm matches. The size entry is marked missing in some rows and otherwise reads once, few, many or a size class.

D gene	CDR3 length	V gene	J gene	clone size	CDR3 protein	CDR3 DNA
.	11	TRBV27	TRBJ2-7	.	CASSPGVEQYF	TGTGCCAGCAGTCCCGGGGTCGAGCAGTACTTC
TRBD2	15	TRBV19	TRBJ2-1	once	CASSLAGGPYNEQFF	TGTGCCAGTAGCTTAGCGGGAGGGCCCTACAATGAGCAGTTCTTC
TRBD1	14	TRBV2	TRBJ1-5	.	CASSDDRGIQPQHF	TGTGCCAGCAGTGACGACAGGGGAATTCAGCCCCAGCATTTT
.	15	TRBV28	TRBJ1-4	once	CASSLPREGSEKLFF	TGTGCCAGCAGTTTACCTCGGGAAGGAAGTGAAAAACTGTTTTTT
.	16	TRBV6-5	TRBJ2-7	.	CASSSPMQGFAYEQYF	TGTGCCAGCAGTTCGCCAATGCAGGGGTTCGCCTACGAGCAGTACTTC
.	17	TRBV21-1	TRBJ2-1	.	CASSKGAGGQTYNEQFF	TGTGCCAGCAGCAAGGGTGCGGGAGGGCAAACATACAATGAGCAGTTCTTC
.	16	TRBV5-1	TRBJ2-1	.	CASSLAGGKGYNEQFF	TGCGCCAGCAGCTTGGCAGGCGGGAAAGGATATAATGAGCAGTTCTTC
TRBD1	14	TRBV7-9	TRBJ2-7	.	CASSWGQGAYEQYF	TGTGCCAGCAGCTGGGGACAGGGAGCCTACGAGCAGTACTTC
.	15	TRBV18	TRBJ2-4	few	CASSPGLGAKNIQYF	TGTGCCAGCTCACCCGGGCTGGGGGCCAAAAACATTCAGTACTTC
.	10	TRBV7-9	TRBJ2-7	.	CASSGDEQYF	TGTGCCAGCAGCGGAGACGAGCAGTACTTC
TRBD1	15	TRBV6-5	TRBJ1-2	.	CASSPPGQGAGGYTF	TGTGCCAGCAGTCCTCCGGGACAGGGGGCCGGGGGCTACACCTTC
TRBD1	16	TRBV4-1	TRBJ1-6	.	CASSQDGQGLNSPLHF	TGCGCCAGCAGCCAAGATGGACAGGGGTTAAATTCACCCCTCCACTTT
.	13	TRBV7-2	TRBJ1-1	.	CASSRPGDTEAFF	TGTGCCAGCAGCCGTCCCGGGGACACTGAAGCTTTCTTT
TRBD1	14	TRBV28	TRBJ2-1	.	CASSFRGPYNEQFF	TGTGCCAGCAGTTTTAGGGGGCCCTACAATGAGCAGTTCTTC
.	14	TRBV7-4	TRBJ1-5	.	CASSLVRGGQPQHF	TGTGCCAGCAGCTTAGTGAGGGGAGGTCAGCCCCAGCATTTT
TRBD2	16	TRBV19	TRBJ2-3	.	CASSYPSGGSTDTQYF	TGTGCCAGTAGTTACCCTAGCGGGGGGAGCACAGATACGCAGTATTTT
.	14	TRBV5-1	TRBJ2-2	.	CASKVYPNTGELFF	TGCGCCAGCAAAGTATATCCGAACACCGGGGAGCTGTTTTTT
.	18	TRBV5-1	TRBJ2-1	.	CASSLGGGRGNSYNEQFF	TGCGCCAGCAGCTTGGGCGGGGGCCGGGGGAACTCCTACAATGAGCAGTTCTTC
.	12	TRBV6-1	TRBJ2-7	.	CASSVRGYEQYF	TGTGCCAGCAGTGTCAGGGGATACGAGCAGTACTTC
TRBD1	15	TRBV4-1	TRBJ2-7	.	CASSHNPGQGYEQYF	TGCGCCAGCAGCCATAACCCGGGACAGGGATACGAGCAGTACTTC
.	14	TRBV28	TRBJ2-7	.	CASTGGREIYEQYF	TGTGCCAGCACTGGGGGCAGGGAGATCTACGAGCAGTACTTC
.	19	TRBV21-1	TRBJ2-1	.	CASSKPSLLAVLTYNEQFF	TGTGCCAGCAGCAAACCCTCCCTGCTAGCGGTCCTCACCTACAATGAGCAGTTCTTC
.	13	TRBV19	TRBJ1-3	.	CASSRDGGNTIYF	TGTGCCAGTAGTCGGGACGGTGGAAACACCATATATTTT
.	14	TRBV19	TRBJ1-2	once	CASSLLEGYYGYTF	TGTGCCAGTAGTCTCCTGGAGGGGTACTATGGCTACACCTTC
TRBD2	15	TRBV6-5	TRBJ2-2	.	CASSYRLAGGRELFF	TGTGCCAGCAGTTATAGGCTAGCGGGAGGTAGGGAGCTGTTTTTT
TRBD2	15	TRBV11-2	TRBJ2-2	.	CASSVAGGGAGELFF	TGTGCCAGCAGCGTAGCGGGAGGGGGCGCCGGGGAGCTGTTTTTT
TRBD1	16	TRBV19	TRBJ2-1	.	CASSIAPLGQARPRFF	TGTGCCAGTAGTATTGCTCCCCTGGGACAGGCTCGGCCCCGGTTCTTC
TRBD1	12	TRBV7-2	TRBJ1-1	.	CASSRDRGAAFF	TGTGCCAGCAGCCGAGACAGGGGCGCAGCTTTCTTT
TRBD1	13	TRBV5-1	TRBJ2-7	once	CASSPGQGNEQYF	TGCGCCAGCAGCCCGGGACAGGGTAACGAGCAGTACTTC
.	11	TRBV2	TRBJ2-1	.	CASGGGFEQFF	TGTGCCAGCGGTGGAGGGTTTGAGCAGTTCTTC
TRBD2	15	TRBV19	TRBJ2-7	.	CASSPLGLAGDEQYF	TGTGCCAGTAGTCCCCTGGGACTAGCGGGAGACGAGCAGTACTTC
.	15	TRBV13	TRBJ2-1	.	CASSFRLVGHNEQFF	TGTGCCAGCAGCTTCCGACTAGTAGGCCACAATGAGCAGTTCTTC
TRBD1	14	TRBV11-1	TRBJ1-2	.	CASSFGTGTYGYTF	TGTGCCAGCAGCTTTGGGACAGGAACTTATGGCTACACCTTC
.	13	TRBV7-8	TRBJ2-3	.	CASSLGGTDTQYF	TGTGCCAGCAGCTTAGGGGGCACAGATACGCAGTATTTT
.	14	TRBV19	TRBJ1-6	.	CASSIAMYNSPLHF	TGTGCCAGTAGTATAGCTATGTATAATTCACCCCTCCACTTT
TRBD1	15	TRBV27	TRBJ2-7	.	CASRPIDRDSYEQYF	TGTGCCAGCAGACCAATCGACAGGGATTCCTACGAGCAGTACTTC
.	13	TRBV10-3	TRBJ2-3	once	CAISPGAAGTQYF	TGTGCCATCAGTCCTGGAGCAGCTGGTACGCAGTATTTT
.	15	TRBV7-9	TRBJ2-1	.	CASSLDMSSYNEQFF	TGTGCCAGCAGCTTGGACATGAGCTCCTACAATGAGCAGTTCTTC
.	15	TRBV21-1	TRBJ1-4	.	CASSTQGAPNEKLFF	TGTGCCAGCAGCACACAGGGGGCGCCGAATGAAAAACTGTTTTTT
TRBD1	14	TRBV4-1	TRBJ1-5	.	CASSPTGNNQPQHF	TGCGCCAGCAGCCCGACAGGGAATAATCAGCCCCAGCATTTT
TRBD2	15	TRBV28	TRBJ2-3	.	CASTKLAGGSDTQYF	TGTGCCAGCACTAAACTAGCGGGAGGATCAGATACGCAGTATTTT
TRBD1	16	TRBV18	TRBJ2-5	.	CASSPQSSTGQETQYF	TGTGCCAGCTCACCTCAATCCTCGACAGGGCAAGAGACCCAGTACTTC
.	13	TRBV7-2	TRBJ2-1	.	CASSQPSYNEQFF	TGTGCCAGCAGCCAACCCTCGTACAATGAGCAGTTCTTC
TRBD1	14	TRBV10-3	TRBJ1-4	.	CAISPGQGNEKLFF	TGTGCCATCAGTCCGGGACAGGGGAATGAAAAACTGTTTTTT
.	12	TRBV6-1	TRBJ2-3	.	CASSLLEGTQYF	TGTGCCAGCAGCCTTCTAGAGGGTACGCAGTATTTT
TRBD1	15	TRBV5-1	TRBJ2-7	.	CASSSQGRLLDEQYF	TGCGCCAGCAGCTCACAGGGGCGATTATTGGACGAGCAGTACTTC
TRBD1	14	TRBV4-1	TRBJ2-2	few	CASSQRQGTGELFF	TGCGCCAGCAGCCAAAGACAGGGGACCGGGGAGCTGTTTTTT
.	16	TRBV6-1	TRBJ2-1	.	CASSEIRKGYYNEQFF	TGTGCCAGCAGTGAAATCAGGAAGGGATACTACAATGAGCAGTTCTTC
TRBD1	13	TRBV4-1	TRBJ2-1	.	CASSRTGNNEQFF	TGCGCCAGCAGCAGGACAGGGAACAATGAGCAGTTCTTC
.	13	TRBV2	TRBJ2-3	once	CASVRTVTDTQYF	TGTGCCAGCGTCCGGACAGTCACAGATACGCAGTATTTT
TRBD2	18	TRBV5-1	TRBJ2-1	.	CASSPPPPPGLRGNEQFF	TGCGCCAGCAGCCCCCCACCCCCACCGGGACTAAGAGGCAATGAGCAGTTCTTC
.	14	TRBV4-1	TRBJ2-4	.	CASSQVRGTGNQYF	TGCGCCAGCAGCCAAGTAAGAGGAACGGGAAACCAGTACTTC
.	14	TRBV5-1	TRBJ1-6	.	CASSLEVHNSPLHF	TGCGCCAGCAGCTTGGAAGTGCATAACTCACCCCTCCACTTT
.	11	TRBV20-1	TRBJ2-7	.	CSAREVYEQYF	TGCAGTGCTAGAGAAGTCTACGAGCAGTACTTC
.	13	TRBV28	TRBJ2-4	.	CASSLKYPNIQYF	TGTGCCAGCAGCCTTAAATATCCAAACATTCAGTACTTC
.	14	TRBV2	TRBJ1-5	.	CASSPDSLNQPQHF	TGTGCCAGCAGTCCCGACAGCCTCAATCAGCCCCAGCATTTT
TRBD1	15	TRBV6-5	TRBJ2-1	.	CASSLSGTGYNEQFF	TGTGCCAGCAGTTTGTCCGGGACAGGGTACAATGAGCAGTTCTTC
.	15	TRBV4-1	TRBJ1-2	once	CASSQEGHTSYGYTF	TGCGCCAGCAGCCAAGAAGGGCACACATCCTATGGCTACACCTTC
.	14	TRBV4-1	TRBJ2-3	.	CASSPLANPDTQYF	TGCGCCAGCAGTCCACTAGCAAATCCGGATACGCAGTATTTT